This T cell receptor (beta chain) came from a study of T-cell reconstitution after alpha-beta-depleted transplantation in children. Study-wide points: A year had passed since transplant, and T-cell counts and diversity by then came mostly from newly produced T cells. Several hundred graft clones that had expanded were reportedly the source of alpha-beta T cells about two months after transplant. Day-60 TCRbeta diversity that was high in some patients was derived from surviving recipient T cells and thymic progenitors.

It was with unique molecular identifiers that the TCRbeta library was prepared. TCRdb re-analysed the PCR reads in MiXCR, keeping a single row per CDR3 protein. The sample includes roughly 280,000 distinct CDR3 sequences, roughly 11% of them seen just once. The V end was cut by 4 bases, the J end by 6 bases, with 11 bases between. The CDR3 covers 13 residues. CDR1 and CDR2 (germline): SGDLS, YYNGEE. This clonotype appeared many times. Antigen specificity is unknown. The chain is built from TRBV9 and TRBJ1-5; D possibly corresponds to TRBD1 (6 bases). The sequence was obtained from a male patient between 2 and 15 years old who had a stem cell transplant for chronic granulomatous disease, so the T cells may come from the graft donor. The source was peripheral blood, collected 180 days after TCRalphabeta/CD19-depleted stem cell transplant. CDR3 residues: CASSMGAGQPQHF. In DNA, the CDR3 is TGTGCCAGCAGCATGGGGGCCGGTCAGCCCCAGCATTTT.